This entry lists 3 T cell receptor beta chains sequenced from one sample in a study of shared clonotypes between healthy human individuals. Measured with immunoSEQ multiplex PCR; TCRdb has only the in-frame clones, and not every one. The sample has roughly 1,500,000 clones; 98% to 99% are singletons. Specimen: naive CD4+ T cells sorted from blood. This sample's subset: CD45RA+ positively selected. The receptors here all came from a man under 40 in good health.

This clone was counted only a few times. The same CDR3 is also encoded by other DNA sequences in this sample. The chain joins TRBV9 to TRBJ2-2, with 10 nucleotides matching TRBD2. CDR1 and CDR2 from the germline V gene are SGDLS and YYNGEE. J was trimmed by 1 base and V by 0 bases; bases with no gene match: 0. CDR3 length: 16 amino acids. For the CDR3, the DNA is TGTGCCAGCAGCGTAGTAGCGGGAGGGAACACCGGGGAGCTGTTTTTT. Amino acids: CASSVVAGGNTGELFF.

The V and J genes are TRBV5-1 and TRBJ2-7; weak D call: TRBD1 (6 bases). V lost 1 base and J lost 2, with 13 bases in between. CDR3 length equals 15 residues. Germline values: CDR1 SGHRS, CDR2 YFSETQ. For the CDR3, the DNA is TGCGCCAGCAGCTTGACAGGGCTTCTAACCTACGAGCAGTACTTC. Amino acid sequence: CASSLTGLLTYEQYF.

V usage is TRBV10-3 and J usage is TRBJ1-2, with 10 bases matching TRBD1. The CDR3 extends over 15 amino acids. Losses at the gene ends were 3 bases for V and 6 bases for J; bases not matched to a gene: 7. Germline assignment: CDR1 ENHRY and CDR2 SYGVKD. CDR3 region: CAISERVGQGDGYTF. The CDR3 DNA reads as TGTGCCATCAGTGAAAGGGTCGGACAGGGGGATGGCTACACCTTC.